This entry describes one T cell receptor beta chain. This entry comes from a study of blood T cell repertoires in COVID-19. Study context: Some COVID-19 samples were acute and others convalescent; all came from the United States, Italy and Spain. Sources were T cells, B-cell-depleted T cells, or PBMCs; the material itself was cDNA or gDNA.

Per the original data handling: It was from reference gene primer amplification that nucleated cell counts were estimated. Here immunoSEQ multiplex PCR was the method, and the copy in TCRdb shows in-frame clones only, minus some. That table supplies the V and J calls and clone size; D and trimming were determined from the DNA. The data show roughly 63,000 clones, with about 72% seen just once and around 13% held by the top ten. This sequence originates from a man aged 80 or over with acute or convalescent COVID-19. The specimen sequenced was peripheral blood.

The CDR3 sequence is CASSMVIPDTIYF. The CDR3 nucleotides are TGTGCCAGTAGTATGGTTATCCCGGACACCATATATTTT. V is TRBV19 and J is TRBJ1-3; D gene unclear. V lost 3 bases to trimming and J lost 8 bases, with 11 bases between them. From germline, CDR1 is LNHDA and CDR2 SQIVND (reference sequence). This CDR3 comprises 13 residues.